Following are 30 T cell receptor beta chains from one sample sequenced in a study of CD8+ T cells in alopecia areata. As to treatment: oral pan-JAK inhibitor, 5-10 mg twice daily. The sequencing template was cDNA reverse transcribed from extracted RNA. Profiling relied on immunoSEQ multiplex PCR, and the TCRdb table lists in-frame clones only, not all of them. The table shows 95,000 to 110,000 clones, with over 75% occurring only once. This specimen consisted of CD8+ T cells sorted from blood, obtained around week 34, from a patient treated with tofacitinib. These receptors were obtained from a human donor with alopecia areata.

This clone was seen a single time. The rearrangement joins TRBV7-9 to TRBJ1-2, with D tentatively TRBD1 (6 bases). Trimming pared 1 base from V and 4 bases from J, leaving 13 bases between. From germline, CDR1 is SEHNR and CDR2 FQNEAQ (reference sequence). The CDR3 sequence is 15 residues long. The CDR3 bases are TGTGCCAGCAGCTTAGAACCGGACAGCTCCTATGGCTACACCTTC. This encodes CASSLEPDSSYGYTF.

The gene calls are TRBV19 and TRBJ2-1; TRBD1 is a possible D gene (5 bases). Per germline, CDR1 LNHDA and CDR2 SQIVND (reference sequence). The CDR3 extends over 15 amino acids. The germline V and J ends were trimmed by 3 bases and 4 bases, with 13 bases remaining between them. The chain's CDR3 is CASSILAGWYNEQFF. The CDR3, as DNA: TGTGCCAGTAGTATTCTGGCAGGGTGGTACAATGAGCAGTTCTTC.

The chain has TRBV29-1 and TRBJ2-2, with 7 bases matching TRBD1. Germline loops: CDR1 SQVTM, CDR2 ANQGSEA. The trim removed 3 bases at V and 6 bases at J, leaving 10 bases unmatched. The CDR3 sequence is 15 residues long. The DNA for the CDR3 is TGCAGCGTTGATTCCCTTCCGGGACAGCCCGGGGAGCTGTTTTTT. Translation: CSVDSLPGQPGELFF.

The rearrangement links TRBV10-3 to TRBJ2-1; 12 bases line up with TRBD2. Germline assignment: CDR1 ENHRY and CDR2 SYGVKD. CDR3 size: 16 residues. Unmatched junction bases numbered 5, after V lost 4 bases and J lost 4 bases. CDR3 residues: CAISGNGLAGYNEQFF. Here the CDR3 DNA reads TGTGCCATCAGTGGGAACGGACTAGCGGGATACAATGAGCAGTTCTTC.

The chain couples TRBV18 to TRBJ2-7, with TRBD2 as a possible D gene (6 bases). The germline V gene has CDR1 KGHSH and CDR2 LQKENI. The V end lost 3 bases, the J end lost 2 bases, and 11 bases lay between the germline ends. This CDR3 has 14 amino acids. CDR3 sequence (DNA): TGTGCCAGCTCACCCACGCGGGGAACCTACGAGCAGTACTTC. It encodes CASSPTRGTYEQYF. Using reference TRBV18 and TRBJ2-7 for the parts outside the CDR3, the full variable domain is NAGVMQNPRHLVRRRGQEARLRCSPMKGHSHVYWYRQLPEEGLKFMVYLQKENIIDESGMPKERFSAEFPKEGPSILRIQQVVRGDSAAYFCASSPTRGTYEQYFGPGTRLTVT.

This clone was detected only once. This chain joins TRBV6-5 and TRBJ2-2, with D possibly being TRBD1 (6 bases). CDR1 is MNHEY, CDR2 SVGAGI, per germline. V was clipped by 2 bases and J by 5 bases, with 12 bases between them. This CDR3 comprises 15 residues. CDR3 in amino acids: CASSYQQGRTGELFF. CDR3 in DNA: TGTGCCAGCAGTTACCAACAGGGACGGACCGGGGAGCTGTTTTTT.

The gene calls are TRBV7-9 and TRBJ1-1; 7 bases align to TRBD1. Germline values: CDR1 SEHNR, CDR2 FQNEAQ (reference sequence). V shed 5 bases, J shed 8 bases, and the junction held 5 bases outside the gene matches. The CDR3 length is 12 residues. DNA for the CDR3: TGTGCCAGCAGCCCCGGGACAGCCGAAGCTTTCTTT. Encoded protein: CASSPGTAEAFF.

CDR3 amino acids: CASSLGTGSYGYTF. The CDR3 region has the DNA TGCGCCAGCAGCCTCGGGACAGGAAGCTATGGCTACACCTTC. The genes are TRBV5-1 and TRBJ1-2, with TRBD1 matching 8 bases. CDR1 SGHRS and CDR2 YFSETQ come from the germline V gene. V lost 4 bases to trimming and J lost 4 bases; unmatched junction nucleotides: 6. This CDR3 comprises 14 residues.

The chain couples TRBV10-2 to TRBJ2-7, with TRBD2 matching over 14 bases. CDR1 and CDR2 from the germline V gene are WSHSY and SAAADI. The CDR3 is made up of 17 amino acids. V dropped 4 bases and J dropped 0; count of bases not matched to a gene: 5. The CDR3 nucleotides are TGCGCCAGCAGTGGTAGGACTAGCGGGAGGAGCTCCTACGAGCAGTACTTC. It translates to CASSGRTSGRSSYEQYF.

CDR3 sequence (DNA): TGTGCCAGCAGCTTGGACATTCCGTTCCCGGGGAATGAGCAGTTCTTC. Translating it yields CASSLDIPFPGNEQFF. This rearrangement joins TRBV5-4 to TRBJ2-1; D possibly corresponds to TRBD2 (5 bases). CDR3 size: 16 residues. Germline loops: CDR1 SGHNT, CDR2 YYREEE (reference sequence). The V gene lost 0 bases and the J gene lost 7 bases, with 17 bases spanning the gap.

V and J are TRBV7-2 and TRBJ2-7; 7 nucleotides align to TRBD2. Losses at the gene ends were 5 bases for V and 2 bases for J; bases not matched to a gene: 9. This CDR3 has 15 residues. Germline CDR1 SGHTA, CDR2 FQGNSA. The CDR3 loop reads CASSPASGTTYEQYF. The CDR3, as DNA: TGTGCCAGCAGCCCAGCGAGCGGGACTACCTACGAGCAGTACTTC.

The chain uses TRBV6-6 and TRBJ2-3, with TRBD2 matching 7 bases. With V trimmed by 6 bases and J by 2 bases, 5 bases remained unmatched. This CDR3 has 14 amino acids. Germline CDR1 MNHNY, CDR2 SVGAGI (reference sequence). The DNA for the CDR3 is TGTGCCAGCAGACCGCTAGCGGCCACAGATACGCAGTATTTT. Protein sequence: CASRPLAATDTQYF.

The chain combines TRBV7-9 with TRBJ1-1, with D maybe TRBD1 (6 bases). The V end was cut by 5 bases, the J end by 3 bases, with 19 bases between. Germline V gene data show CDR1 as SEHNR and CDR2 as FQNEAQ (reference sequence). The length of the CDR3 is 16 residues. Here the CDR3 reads CASSQGPPALDTEAFF. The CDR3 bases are TGTGCCAGCAGCCAGGGGCCACCGGCTTTGGACACTGAAGCTTTCTTT.

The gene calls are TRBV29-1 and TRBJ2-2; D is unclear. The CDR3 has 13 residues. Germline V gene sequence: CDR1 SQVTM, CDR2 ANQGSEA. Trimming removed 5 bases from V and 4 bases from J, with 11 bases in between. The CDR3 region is CSVNGLITGELFF. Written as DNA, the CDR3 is TGCAGCGTTAACGGTCTTATCACCGGGGAGCTGTTTTTT.

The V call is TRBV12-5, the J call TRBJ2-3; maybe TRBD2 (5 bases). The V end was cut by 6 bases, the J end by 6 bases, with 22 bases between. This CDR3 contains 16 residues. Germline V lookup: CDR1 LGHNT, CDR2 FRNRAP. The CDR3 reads CASGQDRGHAHDTQYF. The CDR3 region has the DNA TGTGCTAGTGGCCAGGATCGAGGGCATGCACACGATACGCAGTATTTT.

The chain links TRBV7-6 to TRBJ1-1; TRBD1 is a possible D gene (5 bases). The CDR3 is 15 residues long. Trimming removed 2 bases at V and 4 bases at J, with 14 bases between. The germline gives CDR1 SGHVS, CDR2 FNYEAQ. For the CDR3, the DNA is TGTGCCAGCAGCTTATCCCCGGGGGTAATCACTGAAGCTTTCTTT. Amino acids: CASSLSPGVITEAFF.

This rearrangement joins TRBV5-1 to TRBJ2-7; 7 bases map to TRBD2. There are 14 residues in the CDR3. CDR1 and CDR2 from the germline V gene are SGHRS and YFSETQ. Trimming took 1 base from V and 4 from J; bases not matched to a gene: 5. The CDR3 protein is CASSLPGGIYEQYF. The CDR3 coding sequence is TGCGCCAGCAGCTTGCCGGGAGGTATTTACGAGCAGTACTTC.

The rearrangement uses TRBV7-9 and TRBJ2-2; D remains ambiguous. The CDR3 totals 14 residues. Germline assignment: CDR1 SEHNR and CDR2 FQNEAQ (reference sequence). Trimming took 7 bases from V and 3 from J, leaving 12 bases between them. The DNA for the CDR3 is TGTGCCAGCACCGATTGGGCAGACACCGGGGAGCTGTTTTTT. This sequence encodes CASTDWADTGELFF.

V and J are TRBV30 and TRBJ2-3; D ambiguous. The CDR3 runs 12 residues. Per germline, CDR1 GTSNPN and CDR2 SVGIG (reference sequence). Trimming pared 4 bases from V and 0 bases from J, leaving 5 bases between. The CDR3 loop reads CAWTISTDTQYF. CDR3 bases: TGTGCCTGGACGATCAGCACAGATACGCAGTATTTT.

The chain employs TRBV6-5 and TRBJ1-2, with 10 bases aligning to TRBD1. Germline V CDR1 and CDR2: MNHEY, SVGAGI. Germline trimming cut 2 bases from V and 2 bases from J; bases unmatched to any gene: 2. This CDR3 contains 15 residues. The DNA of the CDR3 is TGTGCCAGCAGTTACCCGGGACAGGGGAACTATGGCTACACCTTC. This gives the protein CASSYPGQGNYGYTF.

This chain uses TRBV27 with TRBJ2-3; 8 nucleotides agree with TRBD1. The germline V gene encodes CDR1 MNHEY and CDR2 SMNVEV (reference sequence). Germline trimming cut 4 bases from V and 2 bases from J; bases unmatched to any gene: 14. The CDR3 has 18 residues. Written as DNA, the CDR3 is TGTGCCAGCAGTTCGCCAACTCCAGACAGGGGAACCACAGATACGCAGTATTTT. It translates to CASSSPTPDRGTTDTQYF.

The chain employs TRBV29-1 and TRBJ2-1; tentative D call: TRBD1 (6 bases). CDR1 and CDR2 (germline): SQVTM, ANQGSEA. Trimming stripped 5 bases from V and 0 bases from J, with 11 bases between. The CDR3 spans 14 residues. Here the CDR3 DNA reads TGCAGCGTTCCGACAGGCAGCTCCTACAATGAGCAGTTCTTC. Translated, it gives CSVPTGSSYNEQFF.

The DNA of the CDR3 is TGTGCCAGCAGCCAAGTGACAGGGATGAATGAGCAGTTCTTC. Translated, it gives CASSQVTGMNEQFF. The genes are TRBV4-2 and TRBJ2-1, with TRBD1 identical over 7 bases. The length of the CDR3 is 14 residues. Germline lookup yields CDR1 LGHNA and CDR2 YNFKEQ. The J segment lost 7 bases and the V segment lost 1 base, leaving 4 bases of the junction unmatched.

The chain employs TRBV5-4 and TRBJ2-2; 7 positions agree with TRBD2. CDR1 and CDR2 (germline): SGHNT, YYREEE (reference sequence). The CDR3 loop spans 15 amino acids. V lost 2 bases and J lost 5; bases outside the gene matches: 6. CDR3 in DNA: TGTGCCAGCAGCTTTGGGCCAGCGGGGACCGGGGAGCTGTTTTTT. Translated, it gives CASSFGPAGTGELFF.

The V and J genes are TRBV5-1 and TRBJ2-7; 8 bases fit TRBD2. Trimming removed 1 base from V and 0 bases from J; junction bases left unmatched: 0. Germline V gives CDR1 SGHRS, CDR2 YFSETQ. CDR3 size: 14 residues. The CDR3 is CASSLTSGSYEQYF. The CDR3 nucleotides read TGCGCCAGCAGCTTGACTAGCGGCTCCTACGAGCAGTACTTC.

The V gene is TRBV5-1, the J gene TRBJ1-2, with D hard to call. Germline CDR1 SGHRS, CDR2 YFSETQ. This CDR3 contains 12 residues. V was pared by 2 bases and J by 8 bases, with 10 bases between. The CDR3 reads CASSFDGEGYTF. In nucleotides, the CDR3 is TGCGCCAGCAGCTTCGACGGGGAGGGCTACACCTTC.

CDR3 bases: TGTGCCAGCAGCTCCGGAACTAGCGGGACTTTGGATGAGCAGTTCTTC. Amino acid sequence: CASSSGTSGTLDEQFF. The genes are TRBV7-3 and TRBJ2-1; TRBD2 aligns across 10 bases. Germline-derived CDR1 and CDR2 are SGHTA and FQGTGA. V shed 4 bases and J 8 bases; nucleotides not matched to a gene: 11. The CDR3 is 16 amino acids. Filled out from reference TRBV7-3 and TRBJ2-1, the complete variable domain reads GAGVSQTPSNKVTEKGKYVELRCDPISGHTALYWYRQSLGQGPEFLIYFQGTGAADDSGLPNDRFFAVRPEGSVSTLKIQRTERGDSAVYLCASSSGTSGTLDEQFFGPGTRLTVL.

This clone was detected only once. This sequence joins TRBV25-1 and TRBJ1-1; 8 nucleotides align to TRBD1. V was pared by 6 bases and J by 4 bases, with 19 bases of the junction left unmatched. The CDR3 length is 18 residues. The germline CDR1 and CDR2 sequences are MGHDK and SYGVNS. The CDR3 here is CASSPPFHSGGAGTEAFF. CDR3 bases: TGTGCCAGCAGCCCTCCCTTCCACTCAGGGGGCGCGGGCACTGAAGCTTTCTTT.

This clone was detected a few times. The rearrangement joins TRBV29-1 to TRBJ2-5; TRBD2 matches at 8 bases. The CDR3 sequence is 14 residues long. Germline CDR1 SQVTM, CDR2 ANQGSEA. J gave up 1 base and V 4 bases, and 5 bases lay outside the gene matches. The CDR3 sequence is CSVVTSEIQETQYF. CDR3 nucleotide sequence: TGCAGCGTTGTGACTAGCGAGATCCAAGAGACCCAGTACTTC.

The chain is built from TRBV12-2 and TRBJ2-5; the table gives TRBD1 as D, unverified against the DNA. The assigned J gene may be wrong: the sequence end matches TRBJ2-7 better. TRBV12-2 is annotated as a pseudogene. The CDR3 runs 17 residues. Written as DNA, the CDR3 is TGTGCAAGTCGCTTAGTCCTAGACAGGGATTTGTCCTACGAGCAGTACTTC. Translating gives CASRLVLDRDLSYEQYF.